Listed here are 10 T cell receptor beta chains from one sample, sequenced in a study of T cell repertoires in cytomegalovirus infection. TCRdb passed the reads through MiXCR, listing each CDR3 protein once. The sample comprises approximately 630,000 distinct CDR3 sequences, 20% to 30% of which are singletons, and less than 10% rests with the top ten. Sequenced material: CD8+ T cells from PBMCs. The receptors shown here come from a human donor in good health (CMV status not recorded). Some clones in this sample may be carry-over from other donors' samples.

This clonotype was recorded many times. The J gene is TRBJ1-1, the V gene TRBV7-2; TRBD1 matches 7 bases. The CDR3 runs 14 residues. J lost 4 bases, V lost 3 bases, and 5 bases had no gene match. Germline values: CDR1 SGHTA, CDR2 FQGNSA. The CDR3 here is CASSFGGTATEAFF. CDR3 DNA: TGTGCCAGCAGCTTCGGGGGGACAGCCACTGAAGCTTTCTTT.

As concerns this clonotype: Since the CDR3 does not end with the conserved phenylalanine or tryptophan, this likely comes from a read error. This rearrangement joins TRBV7-3 to TRBJ2-1, with unresolved D. Germline CDR1 reads SGHTA; CDR2 reads FQGTGA. Deletions cut 2 bases from V and 8 bases from J, with 1 base between. The CDR3 is made up of 10 amino acids. The CDR3 DNA follows: TGTGCCAGCAGCTTAGATGAGCAGTTCTCC. It translates to CASSLDEQFS.

The gene calls are TRBV28 and TRBJ1-2; possibly TRBD1 for D (6 bases). V lost 1 base and J 5 bases, leaving 23 bases between the germline ends. CDR1 and CDR2 (germline): MDHEN, SYDVKM. CDR3 length equals 18 residues. The CDR3 nucleotides are TGTGCCAGCAGTTTATTCGAACCGAACAGGGAAGACCTATATGGCTACACCTTC. It specifies CASSLFEPNREDLYGYTF.

The sample holds many counts of this clonotype. The chain joins TRBV7-9 to TRBJ1-5; 8 bases match TRBD1. With 4 bases clipped from V and 2 bases from J, the junction kept 7 bases outside the gene matches. The CDR3 has 16 amino acids. Germline-derived CDR1 and CDR2 are SEHNR and FQNEAQ (reference sequence). The CDR3: CASSSGPTGGNQPQHF. CDR3 DNA: TGTGCCAGCAGCTCGGGCCCGACAGGGGGCAATCAGCCCCAGCATTTT.

This clonotype was seen only a few times. The V and J genes are TRBV10-3 and TRBJ2-7; 9 nucleotides agree with TRBD1. Germline V gene sequence: CDR1 ENHRY, CDR2 SYGVKD. J gave up 1 base and V 3 bases, and 7 bases lay outside the gene matches. CDR3 length equals 16 residues. The CDR3 here is CAISEFGQGPSYEQYF. DNA for the CDR3: TGTGCCATCAGTGAATTCGGACAGGGGCCTTCCTACGAGCAGTACTTC.

CDR3 DNA: TGCAGTGCTAAAGAAGCTAGGTGGGACGGGGAGCTGTTTTTT. This sequence encodes CSAKEARWDGELFF. The chain is built from TRBV20-1 and TRBJ2-2; D is uncertain. The CDR3 consists of 14 residues. CDR1 is DFQATT, CDR2 SNEGSKA, per germline (reference sequence). The V gene lost 4 bases and the J gene lost 7 bases, with 16 bases spanning the gap.

This clonotype was observed a handful of times. The chain employs TRBV19 and TRBJ1-1; D is uncertain. CDR3 length equals 13 residues. Germline loops: CDR1 LNHDA, CDR2 SQIVND (reference sequence). V was cut by 1 base and J by 6 bases, with 9 bases left in between. The CDR3 protein is CASSIGAASEAFF. CDR3 DNA: TGTGCCAGTAGTATAGGGGCAGCGTCTGAAGCTTTCTTT.

The chain recombines TRBV20-1 with TRBJ2-3; either TRBD1 or TRBD2 may supply D (5 bases each). The CDR3 covers 17 residues. Between the trimmed V and J ends, which lost 5 bases and 0 bases, there was a span of 21 bases. Germline assignment: CDR1 DFQATT and CDR2 SNEGSKA (reference sequence). The CDR3 spells CSAEGLAREPSTDTQYF. CDR3 DNA: TGCAGTGCTGAAGGACTCGCCAGGGAGCCAAGCACAGATACGCAGTATTTT.

This clonotype showed up many times. The genes are TRBV7-9 and TRBJ2-3, with TRBD2 as a possible D gene (6 bases). This CDR3 spans 15 amino acids. CDR1 is SEHNR and CDR2 is FQNEAQ in the germline V gene (reference sequence). V was trimmed by 5 bases and J by 2 bases, leaving 14 bases between them. CDR3: CASSATRFPTDTQYF. The CDR3 DNA reads TGTGCCAGCAGCGCGACTAGATTCCCCACAGATACGCAGTATTTT.

This clonotype has a handful of counts. The CDR3 reads CASSVRATHYEQYF. Written as DNA, the CDR3 is TGTGCCAGCAGCGTCCGGGCCACCCACTACGAGCAGTACTTC. The rearrangement links TRBV14 to TRBJ2-7; no firm D call. The V end lost 5 bases, the J end lost 3 bases, and 14 bases lay between the germline ends. The CDR3 contains 14 residues. Per the germline V gene, CDR1 is SGHDN and CDR2 is FVKESK.